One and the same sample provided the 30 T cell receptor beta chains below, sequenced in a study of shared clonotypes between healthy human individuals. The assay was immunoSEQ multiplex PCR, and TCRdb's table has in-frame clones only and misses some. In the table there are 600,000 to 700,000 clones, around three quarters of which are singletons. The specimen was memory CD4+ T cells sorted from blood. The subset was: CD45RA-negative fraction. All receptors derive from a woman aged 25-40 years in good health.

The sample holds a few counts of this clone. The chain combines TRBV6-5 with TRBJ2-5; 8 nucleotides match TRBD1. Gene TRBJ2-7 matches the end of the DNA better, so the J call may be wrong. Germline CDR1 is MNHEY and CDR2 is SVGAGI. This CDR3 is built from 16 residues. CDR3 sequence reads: CASSYGLGQGANEQYF. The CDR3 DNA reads TGTGCCAGCAGTTACGGGTTGGGGCAGGGGGCGAACGAGCAGTACTTC.

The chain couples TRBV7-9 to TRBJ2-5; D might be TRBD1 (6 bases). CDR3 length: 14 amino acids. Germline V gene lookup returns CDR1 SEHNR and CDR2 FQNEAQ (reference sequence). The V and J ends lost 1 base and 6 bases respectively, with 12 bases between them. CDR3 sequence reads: CASSLVSTGKTQYF. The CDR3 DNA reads TGTGCCAGCAGCTTAGTATCTACAGGGAAGACCCAGTACTTC. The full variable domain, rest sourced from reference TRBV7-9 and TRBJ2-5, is DTGVSQNPRHKITKRGQNVTFRCDPISEHNRLYWYRQTLGQGPEFLTYFQNEAQLEKSRLLSDRFSAERPKGSFSTLEIQRTEQGDSAMYLCASSLVSTGKTQYFGPGTRLLVL.

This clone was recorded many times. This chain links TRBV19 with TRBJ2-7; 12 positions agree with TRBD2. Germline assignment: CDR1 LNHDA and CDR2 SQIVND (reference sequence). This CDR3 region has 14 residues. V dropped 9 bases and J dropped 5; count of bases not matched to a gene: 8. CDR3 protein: CASSLAGGPDEQYF. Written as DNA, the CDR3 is TGTGCCAGCTCCCTAGCGGGAGGGCCCGACGAGCAGTACTTC.

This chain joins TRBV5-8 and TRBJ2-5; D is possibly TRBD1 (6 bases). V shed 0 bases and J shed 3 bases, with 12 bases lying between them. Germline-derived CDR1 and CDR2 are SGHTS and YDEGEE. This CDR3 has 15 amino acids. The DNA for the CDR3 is TGTGCCAGCAGCTTGGGCCAGGGGCTAAAAGAGACCCAGTACTTC. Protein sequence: CASSLGQGLKETQYF.

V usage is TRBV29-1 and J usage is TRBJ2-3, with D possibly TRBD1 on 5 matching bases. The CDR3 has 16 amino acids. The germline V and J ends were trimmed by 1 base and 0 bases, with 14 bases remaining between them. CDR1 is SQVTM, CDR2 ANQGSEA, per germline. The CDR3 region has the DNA TGCAGCGTTGAAGGAGTCAGGGCACATAGCACAGATACGCAGTATTTT. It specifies CSVEGVRAHSTDTQYF.

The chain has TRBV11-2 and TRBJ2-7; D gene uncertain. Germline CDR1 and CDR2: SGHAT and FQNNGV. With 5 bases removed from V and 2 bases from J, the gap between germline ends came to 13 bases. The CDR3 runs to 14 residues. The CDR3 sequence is CASSKAPRTYEQYF. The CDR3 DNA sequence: TGTGCCAGCAGCAAAGCCCCTAGGACCTACGAGCAGTACTTC.

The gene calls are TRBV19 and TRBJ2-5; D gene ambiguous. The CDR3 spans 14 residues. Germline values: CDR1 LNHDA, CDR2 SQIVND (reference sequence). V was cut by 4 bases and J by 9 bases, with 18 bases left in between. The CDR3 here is CASSTSGGTKAQYF. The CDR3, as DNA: TGTGCCAGTAGTACCTCCGGCGGAACGAAGGCCCAGTACTTC.

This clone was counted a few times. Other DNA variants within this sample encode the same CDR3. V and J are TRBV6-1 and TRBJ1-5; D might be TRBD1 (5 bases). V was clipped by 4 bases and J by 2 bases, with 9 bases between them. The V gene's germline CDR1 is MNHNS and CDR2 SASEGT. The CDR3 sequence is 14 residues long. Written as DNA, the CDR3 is TGTGCCAGCAGTGGGGGCAGGGGCAATCAGCCCCAGCATTTT. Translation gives CASSGGRGNQPQHF.

CDR3 residues: CASSLIGTAAAGANVLTF. DNA for the CDR3: TGTGCCAGCAGCTTAATAGGGACGGCGGCTGCGGGGGCCAACGTCCTGACTTTC. V and J are TRBV7-8 and TRBJ2-6; D is perhaps TRBD1 or TRBD2 (5 bases each). V shed 2 bases and J shed 4 bases, with 18 bases lying between them. This CDR3 is 18 amino acids long. The germline gives CDR1 SGHVS, CDR2 FQNEAQ.

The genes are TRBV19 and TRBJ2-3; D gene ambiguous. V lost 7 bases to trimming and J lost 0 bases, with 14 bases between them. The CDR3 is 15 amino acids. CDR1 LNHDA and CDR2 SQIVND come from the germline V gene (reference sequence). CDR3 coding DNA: TGTGCCAGTAAGGTCGGATCACCTAGCACAGATACGCAGTATTTT. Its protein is CASKVGSPSTDTQYF.

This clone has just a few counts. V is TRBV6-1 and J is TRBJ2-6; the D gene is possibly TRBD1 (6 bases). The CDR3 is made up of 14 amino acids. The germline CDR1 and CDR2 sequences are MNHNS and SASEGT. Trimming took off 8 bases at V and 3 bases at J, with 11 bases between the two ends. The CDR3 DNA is TGTGCCAGCGACGCAGGGGATGGGGCCAACGTCCTGACTTTC. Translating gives CASDAGDGANVLTF.

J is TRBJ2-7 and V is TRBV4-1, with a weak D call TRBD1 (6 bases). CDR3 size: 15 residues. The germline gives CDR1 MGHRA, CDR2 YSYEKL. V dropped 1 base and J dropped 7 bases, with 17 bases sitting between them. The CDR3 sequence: CASSQAPDSLREQYF. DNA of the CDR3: TGCGCCAGCAGCCAAGCCCCGGACAGTTTGAGGGAGCAGTACTTC.

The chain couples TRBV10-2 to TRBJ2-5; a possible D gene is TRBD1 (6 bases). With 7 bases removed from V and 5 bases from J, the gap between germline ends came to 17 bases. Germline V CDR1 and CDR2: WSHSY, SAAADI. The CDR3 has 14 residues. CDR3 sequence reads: CASTLTGQVETQYF. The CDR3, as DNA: TGCGCCAGCACCTTGACAGGTCAAGTGGAGACCCAGTACTTC.

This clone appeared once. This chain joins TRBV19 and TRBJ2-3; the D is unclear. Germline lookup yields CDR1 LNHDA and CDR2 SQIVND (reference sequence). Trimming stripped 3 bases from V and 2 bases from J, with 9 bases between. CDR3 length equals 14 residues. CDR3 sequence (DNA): TGTGCCAGTAGTATCGGGCCCAACACAGATACGCAGTATTTT. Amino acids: CASSIGPNTDTQYF.

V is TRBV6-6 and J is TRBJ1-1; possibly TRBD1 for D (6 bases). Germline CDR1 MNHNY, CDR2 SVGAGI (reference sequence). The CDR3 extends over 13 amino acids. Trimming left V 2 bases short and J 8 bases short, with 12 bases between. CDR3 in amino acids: CASSYPPTGEAFF. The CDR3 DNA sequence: TGTGCCAGCAGTTACCCTCCGACAGGCGAAGCTTTCTTT.

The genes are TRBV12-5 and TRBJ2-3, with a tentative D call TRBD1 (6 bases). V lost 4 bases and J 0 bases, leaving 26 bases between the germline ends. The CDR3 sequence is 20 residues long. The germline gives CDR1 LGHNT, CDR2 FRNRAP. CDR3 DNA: TGTGCTAGTGGTTCCTCATTAACCGGGACAAGTATCTTTAGCACAGATACGCAGTATTTT. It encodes CASGSSLTGTSIFSTDTQYF.

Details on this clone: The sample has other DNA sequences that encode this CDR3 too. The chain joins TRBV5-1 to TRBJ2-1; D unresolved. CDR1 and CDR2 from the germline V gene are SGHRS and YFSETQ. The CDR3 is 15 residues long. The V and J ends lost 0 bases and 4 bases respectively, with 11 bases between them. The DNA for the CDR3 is TGCGCCAGCAGCTTGGATACGGCAGGATACAATGAGCAGTTCTTC. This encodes CASSLDTAGYNEQFF.

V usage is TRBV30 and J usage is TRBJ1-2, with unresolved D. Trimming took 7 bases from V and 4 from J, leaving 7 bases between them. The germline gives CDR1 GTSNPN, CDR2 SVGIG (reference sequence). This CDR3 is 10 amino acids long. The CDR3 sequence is CASNFYGYTF. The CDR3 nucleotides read TGTGCCTCGAACTTCTATGGCTACACCTTC.

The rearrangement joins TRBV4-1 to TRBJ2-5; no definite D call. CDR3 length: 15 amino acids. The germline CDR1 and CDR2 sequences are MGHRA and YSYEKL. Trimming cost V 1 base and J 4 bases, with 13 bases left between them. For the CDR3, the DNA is TGCGCCAGCAGCCAAGGGGTCACAAAGCGAGAGACCCAGTACTTC. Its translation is CASSQGVTKRETQYF.

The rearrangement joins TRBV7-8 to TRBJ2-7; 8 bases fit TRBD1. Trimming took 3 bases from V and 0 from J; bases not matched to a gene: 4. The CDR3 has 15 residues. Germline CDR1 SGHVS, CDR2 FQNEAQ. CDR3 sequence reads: CASSFRDRYSYEQYF. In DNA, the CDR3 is TGTGCCAGCAGCTTCCGGGACAGGTACTCCTACGAGCAGTACTTC.

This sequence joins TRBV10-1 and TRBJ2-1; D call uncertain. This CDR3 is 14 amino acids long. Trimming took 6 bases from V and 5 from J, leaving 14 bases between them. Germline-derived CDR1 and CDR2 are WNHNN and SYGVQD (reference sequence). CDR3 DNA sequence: TGCGCCAGCAGCCCGGCCACTCTGGACAATGAGCAGTTCTTC. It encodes CASSPATLDNEQFF.

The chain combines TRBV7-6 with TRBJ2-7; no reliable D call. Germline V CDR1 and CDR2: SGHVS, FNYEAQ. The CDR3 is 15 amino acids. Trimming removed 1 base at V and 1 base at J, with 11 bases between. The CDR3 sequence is CASSLDGAISYEQYF. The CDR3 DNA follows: TGTGCCAGCAGCTTAGACGGTGCGATTTCCTACGAGCAGTACTTC.

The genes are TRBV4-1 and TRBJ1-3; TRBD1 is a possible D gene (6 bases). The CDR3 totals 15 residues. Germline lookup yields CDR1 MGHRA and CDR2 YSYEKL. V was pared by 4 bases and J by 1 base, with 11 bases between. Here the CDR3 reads CASSPTQGSGNTIYF. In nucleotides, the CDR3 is TGCGCCAGCAGCCCAACCCAGGGGTCTGGAAACACCATATATTTT.

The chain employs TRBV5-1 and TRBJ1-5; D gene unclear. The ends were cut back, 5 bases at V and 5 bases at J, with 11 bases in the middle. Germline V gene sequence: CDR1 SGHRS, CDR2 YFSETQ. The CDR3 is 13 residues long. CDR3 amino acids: CASRMGDDQPQHF. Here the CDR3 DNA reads TGCGCCAGCAGAATGGGTGACGATCAGCCCCAGCATTTT.

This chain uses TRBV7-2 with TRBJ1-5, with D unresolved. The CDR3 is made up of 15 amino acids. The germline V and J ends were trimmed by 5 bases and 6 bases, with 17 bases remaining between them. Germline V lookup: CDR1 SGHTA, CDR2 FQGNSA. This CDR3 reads CASSPSFVSVQPQHF. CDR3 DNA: TGTGCCAGCAGCCCCTCATTCGTAAGCGTTCAGCCCCAGCATTTT.

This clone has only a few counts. This CDR3 is CASSLETGRVNQPQHF. Written as DNA, the CDR3 is TGTGCCAGCAGCTTAGAGACAGGGAGGGTTAATCAGCCCCAGCATTTT. This chain links TRBV11-3 with TRBJ1-5, with 7 bases aligning to TRBD1. Germline loops: CDR1 SGHNT, CDR2 YENEEA. V was pared by 0 bases and J by 4 bases, with 6 bases of the junction left unmatched. CDR3 length: 16 residues.

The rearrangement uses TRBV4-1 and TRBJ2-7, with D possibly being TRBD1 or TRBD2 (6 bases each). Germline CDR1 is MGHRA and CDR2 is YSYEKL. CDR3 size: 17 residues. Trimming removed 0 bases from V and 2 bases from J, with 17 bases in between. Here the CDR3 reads CASSQEKSRGGPYEQYF. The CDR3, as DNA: TGCGCCAGCAGCCAAGAGAAGAGTAGAGGGGGGCCCTACGAGCAGTACTTC.

The DNA for the CDR3 is TGTGCCACCAGCAGTGGATATGCCTCGACAGGGGGCGTCGAGCAGTACTTC. This sequence encodes CATSSGYASTGGVEQYF. The chain employs TRBV15 and TRBJ2-7, with 10 positions matching TRBD1. From germline, CDR1 is LNHNV and CDR2 YYDKDF (reference sequence). This CDR3 has 17 amino acids. J was trimmed by 6 bases and V by 3 bases; bases with no gene match: 14.

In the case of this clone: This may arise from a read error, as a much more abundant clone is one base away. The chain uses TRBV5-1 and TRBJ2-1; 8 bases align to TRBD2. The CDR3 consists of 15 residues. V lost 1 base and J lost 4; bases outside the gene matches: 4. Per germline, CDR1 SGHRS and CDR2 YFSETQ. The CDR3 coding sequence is TGCGCCAGCAGCTTGCAGTCTAGCGGGTACAATGAGCAGTTCTTC. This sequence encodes CASSLQSSGYNEQFF. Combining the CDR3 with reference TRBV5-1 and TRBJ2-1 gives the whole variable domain KAGVTQTPRYLIKTRGQQVTLSCSPISGHRSVSWYQQTPGQGLQFLFEYFSETQRNKGNFPGRFSGRQFSNSRSEMNVSTLELGDSALYLCASSLQSSGYNEQFFGPGTRLTVL.

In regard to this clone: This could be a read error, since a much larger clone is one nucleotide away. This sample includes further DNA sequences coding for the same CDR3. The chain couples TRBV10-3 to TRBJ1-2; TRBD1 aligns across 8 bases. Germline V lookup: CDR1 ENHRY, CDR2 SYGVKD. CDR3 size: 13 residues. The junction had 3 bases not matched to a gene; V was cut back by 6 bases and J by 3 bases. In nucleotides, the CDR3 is TGTGCCATCAGCCCGGACAGGGACTATGGCTACACCTTC. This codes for CAISPDRDYGYTF.